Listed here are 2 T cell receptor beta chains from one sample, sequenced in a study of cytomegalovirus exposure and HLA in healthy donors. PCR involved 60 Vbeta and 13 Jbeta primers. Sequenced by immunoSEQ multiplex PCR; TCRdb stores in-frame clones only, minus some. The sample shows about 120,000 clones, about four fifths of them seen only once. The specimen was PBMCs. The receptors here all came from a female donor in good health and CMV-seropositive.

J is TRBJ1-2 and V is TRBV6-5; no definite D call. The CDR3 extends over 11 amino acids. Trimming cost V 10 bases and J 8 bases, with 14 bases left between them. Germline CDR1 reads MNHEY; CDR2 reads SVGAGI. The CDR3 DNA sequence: TGTGCCACCCAACGAGGGAGCGGCTACACCTTC. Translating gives CATQRGSGYTF.

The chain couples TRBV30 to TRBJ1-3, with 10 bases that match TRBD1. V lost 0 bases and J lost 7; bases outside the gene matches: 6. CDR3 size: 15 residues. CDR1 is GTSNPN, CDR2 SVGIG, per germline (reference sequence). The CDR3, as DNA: TGTGCCTGGAGTGTATCTGGGACAGGGGCTAACACCATATATTTT. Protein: CAWSVSGTGANTIYF.